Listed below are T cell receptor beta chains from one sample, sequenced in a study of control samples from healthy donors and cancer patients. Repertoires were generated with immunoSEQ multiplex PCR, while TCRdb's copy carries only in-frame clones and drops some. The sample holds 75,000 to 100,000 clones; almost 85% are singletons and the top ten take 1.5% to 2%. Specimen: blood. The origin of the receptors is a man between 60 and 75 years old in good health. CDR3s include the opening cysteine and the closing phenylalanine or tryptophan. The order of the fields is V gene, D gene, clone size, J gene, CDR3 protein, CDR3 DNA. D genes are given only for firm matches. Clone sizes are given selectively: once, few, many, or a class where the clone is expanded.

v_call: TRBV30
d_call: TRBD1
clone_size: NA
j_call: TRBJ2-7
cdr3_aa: CAWSGDRAYEQYF
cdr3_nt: TGTGCCTGGAGTGGGGACAGAGCCTACGAGCAGTACTTC

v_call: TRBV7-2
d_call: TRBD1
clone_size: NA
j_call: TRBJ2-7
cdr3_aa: CASAFPGQGAGEQYF
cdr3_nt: TGTGCCAGCGCTTTTCCGGGACAGGGGGCGGGGGAGCAGTACTTC

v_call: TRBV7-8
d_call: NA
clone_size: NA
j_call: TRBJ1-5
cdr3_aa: CASSLAPAGVAQHF
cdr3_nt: TGTGCCAGCAGCTTAGCGCCGGCGGGGGTGGCCCAGCATTTT

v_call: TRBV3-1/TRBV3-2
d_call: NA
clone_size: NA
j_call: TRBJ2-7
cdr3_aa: CASSHRSRFDVLWHYEQYF
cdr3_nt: TGTGCCAGCAGCCACAGGTCGCGCTTCGATGTACTCTGGCACTACGAGCAGTACTTC

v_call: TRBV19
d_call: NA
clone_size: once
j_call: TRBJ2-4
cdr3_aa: CASSIEMRGIQYF
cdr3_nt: TGTGCCAGTAGTATAGAGATGCGGGGTATTCAGTACTTC

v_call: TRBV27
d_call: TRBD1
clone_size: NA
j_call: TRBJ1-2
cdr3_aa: CASRKTGPNGYTF
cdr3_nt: TGTGCCAGCAGAAAGACAGGGCCCAATGGCTACACCTTC

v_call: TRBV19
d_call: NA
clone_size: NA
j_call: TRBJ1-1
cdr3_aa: CATSETLNTEAFF
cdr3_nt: TGTGCCACTAGCGAGACCTTGAACACTGAAGCTTTCTTT

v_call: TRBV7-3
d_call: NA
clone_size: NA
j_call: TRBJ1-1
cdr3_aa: CASSSSGPQTEAFF
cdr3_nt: TGTGCCAGCAGCTCAAGTGGGCCGCAAACTGAAGCTTTCTTT

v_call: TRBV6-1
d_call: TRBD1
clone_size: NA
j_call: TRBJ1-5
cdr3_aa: CASSDRGSNQPQHF
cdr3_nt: TGTGCCAGCAGTGACAGGGGGAGCAATCAGCCCCAGCATTTT

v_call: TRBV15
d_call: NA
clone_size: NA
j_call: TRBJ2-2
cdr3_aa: CATSSPVGNDVGELFF
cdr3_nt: TGTGCCACCAGCAGCCCCGTGGGGAATGATGTCGGGGAGCTGTTTTTT

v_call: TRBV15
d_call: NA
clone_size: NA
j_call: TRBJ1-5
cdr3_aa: CATSRVGVSNQPQHF
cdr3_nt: TGTGCCACCAGCAGAGTCGGGGTTAGCAATCAGCCCCAGCATTTT

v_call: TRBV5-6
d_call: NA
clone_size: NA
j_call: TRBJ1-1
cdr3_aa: CASSFATEAFF
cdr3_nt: TGTGCCAGCAGCTTTGCGACTGAAGCTTTCTTT

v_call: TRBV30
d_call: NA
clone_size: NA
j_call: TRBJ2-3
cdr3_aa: CAWSGMRTDTQYF
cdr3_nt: TGTGCCTGGAGTGGGATGCGGACAGATACGCAGTATTTT

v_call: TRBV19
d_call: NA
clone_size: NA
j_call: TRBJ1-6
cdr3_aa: CASSRSESFSYNSPLHF
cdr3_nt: TGTGCCAGTAGTCGTAGTGAGTCCTTCTCCTATAATTCACCCCTCCACTTT

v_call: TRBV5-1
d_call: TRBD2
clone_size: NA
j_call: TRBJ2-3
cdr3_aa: CASSLTPGLASNTQYF
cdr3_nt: TGCGCCAGCAGCTTAACCCCGGGACTAGCGTCAAATACGCAGTATTTT

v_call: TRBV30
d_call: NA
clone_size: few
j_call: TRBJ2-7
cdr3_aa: CAWSARSEQYF
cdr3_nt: TGTGCCTGGAGCGCCCGAAGCGAGCAGTACTTC

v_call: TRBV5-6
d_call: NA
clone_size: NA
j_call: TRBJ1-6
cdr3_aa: CASTLDGNSPLHF
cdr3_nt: TGTGCCAGCACCTTGGATGGGAATTCACCCCTCCACTTT

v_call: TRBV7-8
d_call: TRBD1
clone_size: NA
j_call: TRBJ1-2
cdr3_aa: CASSLQGANYGYTF
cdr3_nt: TGTGCCAGCAGCCTACAGGGGGCTAACTATGGCTACACCTTC

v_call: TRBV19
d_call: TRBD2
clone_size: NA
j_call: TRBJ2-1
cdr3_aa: CASTPGLAGGPQFF
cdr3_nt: TGTGCCAGTACCCCGGGACTAGCGGGAGGGCCGCAGTTCTTC

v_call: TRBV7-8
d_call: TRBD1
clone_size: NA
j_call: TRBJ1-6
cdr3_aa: CASSWGQGGNSPLHF
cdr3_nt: TGTGCCAGCAGTTGGGGACAGGGGGGAAATTCACCCCTCCACTTT

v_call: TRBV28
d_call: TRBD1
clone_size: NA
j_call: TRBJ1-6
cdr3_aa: CASSLFHRGDNSPLHF
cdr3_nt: TGTGCCAGCAGTTTATTCCACAGGGGAGATAATTCACCCCTCCACTTT

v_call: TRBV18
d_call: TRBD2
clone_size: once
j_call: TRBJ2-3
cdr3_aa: CASSPPQLAGPSTDTQYF
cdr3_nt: TGTGCCAGCTCACCACCGCAACTAGCGGGACCTAGCACAGATACGCAGTATTTT

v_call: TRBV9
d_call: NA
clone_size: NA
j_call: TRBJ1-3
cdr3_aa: CASSPPGGNTIYF
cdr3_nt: TGTGCCAGCAGCCCCCCTGGGGGAAACACCATATATTTT

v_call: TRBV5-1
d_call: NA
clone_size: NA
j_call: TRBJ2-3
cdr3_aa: CASSLLRSTDTQYF
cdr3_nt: TGCGCCAGCAGCTTGTTGAGGAGCACAGATACGCAGTATTTT

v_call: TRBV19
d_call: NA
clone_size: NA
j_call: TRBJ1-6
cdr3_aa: CASSARTVNSPLHF
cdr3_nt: TGTGCCAGTAGTGCCAGGACAGTCAATTCACCCCTCCACTTT

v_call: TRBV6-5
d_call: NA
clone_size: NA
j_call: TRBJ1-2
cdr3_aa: CASSFSTVYGYTF
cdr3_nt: TGTGCCAGCAGTTTCTCGACCGTCTATGGCTACACCTTC

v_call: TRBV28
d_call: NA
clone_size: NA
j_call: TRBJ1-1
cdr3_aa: CASSLRQMNTEAFF
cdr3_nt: TGTGCCAGCAGCCTAAGACAGATGAACACTGAAGCTTTCTTT

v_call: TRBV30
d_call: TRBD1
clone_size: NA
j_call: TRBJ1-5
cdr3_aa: CAWRRKGQIYQPQHF
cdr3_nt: TGTGCCTGGAGGCGGAAGGGACAGATCTATCAACCCCAGCATTTT

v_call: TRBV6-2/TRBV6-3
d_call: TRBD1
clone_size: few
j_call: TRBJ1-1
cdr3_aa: CASSTTGGATEAFF
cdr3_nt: TGTGCCAGCAGTACAACAGGGGGCGCCACTGAAGCTTTCTTT

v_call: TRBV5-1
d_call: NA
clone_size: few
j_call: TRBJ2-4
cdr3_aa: CASSPGWGGLNIQYF
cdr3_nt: TGCGCCAGCAGCCCTGGATGGGGAGGACTAAACATTCAGTACTTC

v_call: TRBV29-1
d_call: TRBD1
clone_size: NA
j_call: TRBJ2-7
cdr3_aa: CSVDWTGHHEQYF
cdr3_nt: TGCAGCGTTGACTGGACAGGGCACCACGAGCAGTACTTC

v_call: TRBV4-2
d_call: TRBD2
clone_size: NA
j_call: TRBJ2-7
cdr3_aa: CASSQDIPGNSGEYEQYF
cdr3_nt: TGTGCCAGCAGCCAAGATATCCCTGGGAATAGCGGGGAGTACGAGCAGTACTTC

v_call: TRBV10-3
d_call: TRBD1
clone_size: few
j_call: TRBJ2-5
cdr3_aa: CAIGGWGQGQETQYF
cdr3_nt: TGTGCCATCGGAGGTTGGGGACAGGGCCAAGAGACCCAGTACTTC

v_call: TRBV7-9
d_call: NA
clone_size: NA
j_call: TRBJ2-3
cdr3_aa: CASLIVGGSTDTQYF
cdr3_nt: TGTGCCAGCCTTATAGTGGGGGGAAGCACAGATACGCAGTATTTT

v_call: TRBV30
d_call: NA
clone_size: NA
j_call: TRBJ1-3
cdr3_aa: CAWSEDGLSSGNTIYF
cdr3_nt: TGTGCCTGGAGTGAGGACGGACTCAGCTCTGGAAACACCATATATTTT

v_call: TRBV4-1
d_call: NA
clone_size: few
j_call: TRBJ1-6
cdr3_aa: CASSQEAGVNSPLHF
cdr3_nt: TGCGCCAGCAGCCAAGAGGCCGGGGTTAATTCACCCCTCCACTTT

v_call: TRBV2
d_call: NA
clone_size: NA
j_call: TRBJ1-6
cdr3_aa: CASSEKGGASSYNSPLHF
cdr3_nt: TGTGCCAGCAGTGAGAAAGGTGGGGCCAGCTCCTATAATTCACCCCTCCACTTT

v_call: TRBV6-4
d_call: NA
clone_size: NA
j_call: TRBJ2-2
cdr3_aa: CASSDSPGTGGELFF
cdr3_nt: TGTGCCAGCAGTGACTCGCCCGGGACGGGAGGGGAGCTGTTTTTT

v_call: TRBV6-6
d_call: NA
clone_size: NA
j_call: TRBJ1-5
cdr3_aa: CASTAAGESNQPQHF
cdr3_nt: TGTGCCAGCACCGCGGCAGGGGAAAGCAATCAGCCCCAGCATTTT

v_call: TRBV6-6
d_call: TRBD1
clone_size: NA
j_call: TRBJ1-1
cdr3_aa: CASSPPGGMNTEAFF
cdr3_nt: TGTGCCAGCAGTCCCCCAGGGGGGATGAACACTGAAGCTTTCTTT

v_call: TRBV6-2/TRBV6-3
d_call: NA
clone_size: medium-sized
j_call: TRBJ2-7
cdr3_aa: CASSYSMGSGGEEQYF
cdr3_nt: TGTGCCAGCAGTTACTCGATGGGCAGCGGAGGGGAAGAGCAGTACTTC